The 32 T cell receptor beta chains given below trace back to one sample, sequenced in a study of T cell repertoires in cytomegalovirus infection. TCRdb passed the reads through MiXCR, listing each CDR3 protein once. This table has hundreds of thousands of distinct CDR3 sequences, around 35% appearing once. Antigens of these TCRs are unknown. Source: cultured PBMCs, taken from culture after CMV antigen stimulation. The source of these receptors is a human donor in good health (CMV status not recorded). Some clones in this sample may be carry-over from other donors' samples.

The CDR3: CASSLEAGISSYNEQFF. For the CDR3, the DNA is TGTGCCAGCAGCTTAGAGGCAGGCATCAGCTCCTACAATGAGCAGTTCTTC. This chain links TRBV11-2 with TRBJ2-1, with D hard to call. Germline CDR1 reads SGHAT; CDR2 reads FQNNGV. The germline V and J ends were trimmed by 0 bases and 0 bases, with 12 bases remaining between them. The CDR3 consists of 17 residues.

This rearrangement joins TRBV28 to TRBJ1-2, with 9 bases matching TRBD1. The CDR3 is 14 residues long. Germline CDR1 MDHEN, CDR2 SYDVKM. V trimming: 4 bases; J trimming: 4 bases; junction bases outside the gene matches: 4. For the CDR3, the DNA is TGTGCCAGCAGTTCAGGACAGGGGATCTATGGCTACACCTTC. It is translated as CASSSGQGIYGYTF.

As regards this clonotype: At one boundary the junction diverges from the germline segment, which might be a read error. The DNA of the CDR3 is TGTGCCAGCAGTTCTAACGTCCCGGGACAGGGATTGTGCTTC. The encoded protein is CASSSNVPGQGLCF. The V call is TRBV12-3 or TRBV12-4, the J call TRBJ2-4; the match to TRBD1 covers 9 bases. This CDR3 region has 14 residues.

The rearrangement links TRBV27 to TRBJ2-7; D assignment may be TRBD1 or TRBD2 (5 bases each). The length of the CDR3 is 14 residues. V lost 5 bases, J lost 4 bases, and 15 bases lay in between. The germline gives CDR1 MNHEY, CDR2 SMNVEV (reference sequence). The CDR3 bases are TGTGCCAGCAGTCCGGGACCAACCTATTACGAGCAGTACTTC. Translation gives CASSPGPTYYEQYF.

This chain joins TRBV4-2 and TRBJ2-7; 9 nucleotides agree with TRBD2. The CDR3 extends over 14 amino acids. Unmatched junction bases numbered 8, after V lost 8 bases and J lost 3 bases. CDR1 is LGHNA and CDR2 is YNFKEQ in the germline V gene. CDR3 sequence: CASGASGGNYEQYF. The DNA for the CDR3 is TGTGCCAGCGGGGCGAGCGGGGGGAACTACGAGCAGTACTTC.

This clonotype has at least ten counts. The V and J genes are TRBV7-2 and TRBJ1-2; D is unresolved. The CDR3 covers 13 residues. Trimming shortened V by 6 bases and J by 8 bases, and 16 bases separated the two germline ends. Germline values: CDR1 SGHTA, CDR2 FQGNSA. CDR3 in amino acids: CASSVNGGDGYTF. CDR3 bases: TGTGCCAGCAGTGTAAACGGAGGCGACGGCTACACCTTC.

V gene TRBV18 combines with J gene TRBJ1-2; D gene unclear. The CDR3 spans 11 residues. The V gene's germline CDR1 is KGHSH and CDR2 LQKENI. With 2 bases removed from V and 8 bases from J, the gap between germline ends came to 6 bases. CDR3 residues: CASSPWNGYTF. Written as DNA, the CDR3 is TGTGCCAGCTCACCATGGAACGGCTACACCTTC.

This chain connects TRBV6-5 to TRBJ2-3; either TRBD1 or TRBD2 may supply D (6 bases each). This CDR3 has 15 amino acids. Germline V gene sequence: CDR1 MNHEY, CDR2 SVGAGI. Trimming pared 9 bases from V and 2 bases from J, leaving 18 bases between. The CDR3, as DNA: TGTGCCAGTTCTGGGGGGTGGGGGCCCACAGATACGCAGTATTTT. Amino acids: CASSGGWGPTDTQYF.

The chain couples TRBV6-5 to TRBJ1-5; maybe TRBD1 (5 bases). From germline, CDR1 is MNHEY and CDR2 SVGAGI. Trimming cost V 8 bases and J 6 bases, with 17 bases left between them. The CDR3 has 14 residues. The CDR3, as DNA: TGTGCCAGCGGGACGGGGCAGGGCGGTCAGCCCCAGCATTTT. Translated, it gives CASGTGQGGQPQHF.

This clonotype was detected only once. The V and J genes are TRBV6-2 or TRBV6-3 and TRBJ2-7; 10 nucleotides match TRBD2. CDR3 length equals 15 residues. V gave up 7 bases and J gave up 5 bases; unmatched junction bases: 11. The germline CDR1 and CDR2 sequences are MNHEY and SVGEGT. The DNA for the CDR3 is TGTGCCAGCAATAGAGTGACGGGACTAGCGAACGAGCAGTACTTC. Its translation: CASNRVTGLANEQYF.

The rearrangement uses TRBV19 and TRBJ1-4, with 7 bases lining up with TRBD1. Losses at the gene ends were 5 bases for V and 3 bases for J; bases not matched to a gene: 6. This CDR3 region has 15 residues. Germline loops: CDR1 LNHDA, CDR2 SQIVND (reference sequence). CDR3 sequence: CASSGRGTANEKLFF. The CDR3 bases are TGTGCCAGTAGTGGCAGGGGGACGGCTAATGAAAAACTGTTTTTT.

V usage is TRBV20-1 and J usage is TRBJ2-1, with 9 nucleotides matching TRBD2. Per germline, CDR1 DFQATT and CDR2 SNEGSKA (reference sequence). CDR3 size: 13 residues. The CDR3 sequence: CSRLLAGPNEQFF. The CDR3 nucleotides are TGCAGCCGCTTGCTAGCGGGACCGAATGAGCAGTTCTTC.

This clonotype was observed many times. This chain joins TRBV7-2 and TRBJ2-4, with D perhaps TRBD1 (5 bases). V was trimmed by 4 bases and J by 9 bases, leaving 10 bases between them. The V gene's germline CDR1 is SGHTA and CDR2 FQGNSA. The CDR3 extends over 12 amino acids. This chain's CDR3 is CASSWSGAIQYF. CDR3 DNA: TGTGCCAGCAGCTGGAGTGGGGCCATTCAGTACTTC. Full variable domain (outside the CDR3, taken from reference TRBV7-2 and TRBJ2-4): GAGVSQSPSNKVTEKGKDVELRCDPISGHTALYWYRQSLGQGLEFLIYFQGNSAPDKSGLPSDRFSAERTGGSVSTLTIQRTQQEDSAVYLCASSWSGAIQYFGAGTRLSVL.

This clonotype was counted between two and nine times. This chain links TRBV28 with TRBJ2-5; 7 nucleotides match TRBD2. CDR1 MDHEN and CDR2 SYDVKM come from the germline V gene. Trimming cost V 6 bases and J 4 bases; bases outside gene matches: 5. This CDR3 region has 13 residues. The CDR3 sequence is CASRPGGGETQYF. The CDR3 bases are TGTGCCAGCAGGCCGGGGGGAGGAGAGACCCAGTACTTC.

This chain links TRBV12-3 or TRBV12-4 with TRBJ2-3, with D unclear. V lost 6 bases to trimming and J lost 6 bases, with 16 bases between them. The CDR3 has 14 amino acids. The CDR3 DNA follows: TGTGCCAGCAGCCAGAGGCCAAGGAGCGATACGCAGTATTTT. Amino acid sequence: CASSQRPRSDTQYF.

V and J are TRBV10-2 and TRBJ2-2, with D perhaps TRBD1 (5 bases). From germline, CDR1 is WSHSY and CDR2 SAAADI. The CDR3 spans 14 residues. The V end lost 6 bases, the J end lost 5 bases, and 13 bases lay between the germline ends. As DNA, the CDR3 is TGCGCCAGCAGCCGATCATCAGGGACCGGGGAGCTGTTTTTT. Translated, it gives CASSRSSGTGELFF.

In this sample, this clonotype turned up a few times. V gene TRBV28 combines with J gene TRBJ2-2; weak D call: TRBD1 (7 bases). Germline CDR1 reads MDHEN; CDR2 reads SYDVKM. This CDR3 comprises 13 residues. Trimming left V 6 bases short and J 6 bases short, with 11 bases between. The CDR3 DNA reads TGTGCCAGCAGCACCAGGGGGGCCGGGGAGCTGTTTTTT. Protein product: CASSTRGAGELFF.

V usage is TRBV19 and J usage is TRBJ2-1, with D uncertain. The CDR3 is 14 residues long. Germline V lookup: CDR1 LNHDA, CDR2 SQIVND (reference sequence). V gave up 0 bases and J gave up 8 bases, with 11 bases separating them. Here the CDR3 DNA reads TGTGCCAGTAGTATAGATCGCTCACGGGATGAGCAGTTCTTC. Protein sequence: CASSIDRSRDEQFF.

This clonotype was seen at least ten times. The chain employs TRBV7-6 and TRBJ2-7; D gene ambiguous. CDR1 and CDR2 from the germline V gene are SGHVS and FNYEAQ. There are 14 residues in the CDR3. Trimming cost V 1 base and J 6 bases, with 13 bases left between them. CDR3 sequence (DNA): TGTGCCAGCAGCTTAGAAGGACGGTATCTCGAGCAGTACTTC. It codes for CASSLEGRYLEQYF.

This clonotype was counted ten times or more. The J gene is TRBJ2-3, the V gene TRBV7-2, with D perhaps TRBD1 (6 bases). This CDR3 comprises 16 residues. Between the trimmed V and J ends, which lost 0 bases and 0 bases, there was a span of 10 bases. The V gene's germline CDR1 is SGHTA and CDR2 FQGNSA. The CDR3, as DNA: TGTGCCAGCAGCTTAGCCCCCACAGGGAGCACAGATACGCAGTATTTT. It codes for CASSLAPTGSTDTQYF. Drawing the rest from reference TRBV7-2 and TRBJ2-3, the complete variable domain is GAGVSQSPSNKVTEKGKDVELRCDPISGHTALYWYRQSLGQGLEFLIYFQGNSAPDKSGLPSDRFSAERTGGSVSTLTIQRTQQEDSAVYLCASSLAPTGSTDTQYFGPGTRLTVL.

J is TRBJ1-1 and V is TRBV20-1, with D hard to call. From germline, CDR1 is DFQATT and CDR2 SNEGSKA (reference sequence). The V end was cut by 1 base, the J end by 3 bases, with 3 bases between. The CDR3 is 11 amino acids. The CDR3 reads CSARGHTEAFF. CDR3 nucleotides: TGCAGTGCTAGAGGCCACACTGAAGCTTTCTTT.

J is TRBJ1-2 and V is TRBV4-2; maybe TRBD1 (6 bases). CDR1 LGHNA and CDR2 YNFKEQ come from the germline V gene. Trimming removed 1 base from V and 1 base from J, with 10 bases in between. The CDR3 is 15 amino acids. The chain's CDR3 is CASSQGQENNYGYTF. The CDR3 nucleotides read TGTGCCAGCAGCCAAGGACAGGAAAATAACTATGGCTACACCTTC.

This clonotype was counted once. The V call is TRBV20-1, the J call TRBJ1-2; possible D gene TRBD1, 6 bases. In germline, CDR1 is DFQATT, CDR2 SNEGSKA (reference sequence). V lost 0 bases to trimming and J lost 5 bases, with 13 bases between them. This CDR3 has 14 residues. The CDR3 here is CSARDWGGAYGYTF. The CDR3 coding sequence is TGCAGTGCTAGAGATTGGGGGGGCGCATATGGCTACACCTTC.

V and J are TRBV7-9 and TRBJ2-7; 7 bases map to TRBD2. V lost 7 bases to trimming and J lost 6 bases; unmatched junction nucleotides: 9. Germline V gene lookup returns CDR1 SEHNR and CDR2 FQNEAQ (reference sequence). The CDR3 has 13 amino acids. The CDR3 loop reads CASNTAGVLEQYF. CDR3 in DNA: TGTGCCAGCAACACTGCGGGAGTTCTCGAGCAGTACTTC.

CDR3 sequence (DNA): TGCAGTGCTCGCAAACAGGGGGCTCTTGAAAAACTGTTTTTT. Protein product: CSARKQGALEKLFF. This rearrangement joins TRBV20-1 to TRBJ1-4, with TRBD1 identical over 9 bases. Germline-derived CDR1 and CDR2 are DFQATT and SNEGSKA (reference sequence). Trimming removed 5 bases from V and 7 bases from J; junction bases left unmatched: 8. This CDR3 is built from 14 residues.

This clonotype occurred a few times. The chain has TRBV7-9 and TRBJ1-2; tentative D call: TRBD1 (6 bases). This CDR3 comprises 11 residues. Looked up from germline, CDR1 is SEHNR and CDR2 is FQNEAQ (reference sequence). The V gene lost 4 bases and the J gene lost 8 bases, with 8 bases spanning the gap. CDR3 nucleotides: TGTGCCAGCAGCTCCGACAGGGGCTACACCTTC. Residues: CASSSDRGYTF.

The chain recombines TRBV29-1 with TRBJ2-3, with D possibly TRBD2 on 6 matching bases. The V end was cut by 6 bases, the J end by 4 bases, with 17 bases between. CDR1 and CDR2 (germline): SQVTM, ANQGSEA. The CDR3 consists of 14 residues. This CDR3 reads CSVGVAAWADTQYF. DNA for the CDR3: TGCAGCGTGGGAGTAGCGGCCTGGGCAGATACGCAGTATTTT.

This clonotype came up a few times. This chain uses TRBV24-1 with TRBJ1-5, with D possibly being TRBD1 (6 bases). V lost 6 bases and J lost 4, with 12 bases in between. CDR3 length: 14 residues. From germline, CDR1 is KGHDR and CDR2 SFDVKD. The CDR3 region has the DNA TGTGCCACCAGTCGACAGGCCTCTAATCAGCCCCAGCATTTT. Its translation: CATSRQASNQPQHF.

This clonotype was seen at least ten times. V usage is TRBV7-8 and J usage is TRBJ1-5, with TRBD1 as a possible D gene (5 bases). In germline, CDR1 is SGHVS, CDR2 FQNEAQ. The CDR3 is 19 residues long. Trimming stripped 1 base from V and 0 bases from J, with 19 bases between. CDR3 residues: CASSLGRFTGDFSNQPQHF. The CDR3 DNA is TGTGCCAGCAGCTTAGGGCGTTTCACAGGAGACTTTAGCAATCAGCCCCAGCATTTT.

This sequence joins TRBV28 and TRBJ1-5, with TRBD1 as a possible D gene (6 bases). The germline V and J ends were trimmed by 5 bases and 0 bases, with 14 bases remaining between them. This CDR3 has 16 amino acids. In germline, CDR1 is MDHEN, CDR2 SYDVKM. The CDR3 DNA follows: TGTGCCAGCAGTACCCTACCGGACAGTAGCAATCAGCCCCAGCATTTT. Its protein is CASSTLPDSSNQPQHF. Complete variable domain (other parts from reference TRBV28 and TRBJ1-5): DVKVTQSSRYLVKRTGEKVFLECVQDMDHENMFWYRQDPGLGLRLIYFSYDVKMKEKGDIPEGYSVSREKKERFSLILESASTNQTSMYLCASSTLPDSSNQPQHFGDGTRLSIL.

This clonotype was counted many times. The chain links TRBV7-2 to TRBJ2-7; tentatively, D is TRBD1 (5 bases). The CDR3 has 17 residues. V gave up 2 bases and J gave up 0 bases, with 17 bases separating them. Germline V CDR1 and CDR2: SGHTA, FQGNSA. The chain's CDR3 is CASSLIPFWGRSYEQYF. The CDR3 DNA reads TGTGCCAGCAGCTTAATCCCCTTCTGGGGCCGCTCCTACGAGCAGTACTTC.

The DNA for the CDR3 is TGTGCCAGCAGCAGAGACAGGGACTATAATTCACCCCTCCACTTT. It yields the protein CASSRDRDYNSPLHF. This rearrangement joins TRBV7-6 to TRBJ1-6; 7 bases are a match to TRBD1. Germline trimming cut 5 bases from V and 3 bases from J; bases unmatched to any gene: 4. Germline V gene lookup returns CDR1 SGHVS and CDR2 FNYEAQ. The CDR3 has 15 residues. The variable domain in full, with the rest retrieved from reference TRBV7-6 and TRBJ1-6, is GAGVSQSPRYKVTKRGQDVALRCDPISGHVSLYWYRQALGQGPEFLTYFNYEAQQDKSGLPNDRFSAERPEGSISTLTIQRTEQRDSAMYRCASSRDRDYNSPLHFGNGTRLTVT.